Below, one T cell receptor (beta chain) is given with its context. Using immunoSEQ multiplex PCR, the repertoire was profiled, and TCRdb retains in-frame clones only, with some absent. The sample consists of about 270,000 clones, under 95% of them appearing once. This entry comes from a study of blood T cell repertoires in COVID-19. Germline V gives CDR1 LNHDA, CDR2 SQIVND (reference sequence). With V trimmed by 2 bases and J by 6 bases, 8 bases remained unmatched. The length of the CDR3 is 16 residues. The chain recombines TRBV19 with TRBJ1-5; 9 nucleotides match TRBD1. This sequence was found in a man aged 35-49 years who had been exposed to COVID-19. Sequencing was performed on PBMCs or T cells enriched from blood (not recorded which). This CDR3 reads CASSIPGTGLGQPQHF. CDR3 DNA sequence: TGTGCCAGTAGTATACCCGGGACAGGGTTGGGTCAGCCCCAGCATTTT.